This entry describes one TCR beta chain. The antigen remains undetermined. This entry comes from a study of graft-versus-host responses after intestinal transplantation. Overall study: All recipients were given anti-thymocyte globulin induction, and tacrolimus and steroids were then administered for about three years.

This CDR3 is 14 amino acids long. The data were produced by immunoSEQ multiplex PCR, yet TCRdb's version contains in-frame clones alone and is incomplete. The sample consists of roughly 120,000 clones, 85% to 95% of them appearing once. V and J are TRBV21-1 and TRBJ2-5; TRBD1 reflects the table's D call only, with no check against the DNA. TRBV21-1 is designated a pseudogene. This TCR derives from a human donor who received an intestinal transplant. Sequenced here: unstimulated CD8+ T cells sorted from spleen or lymph node cells, sampled before intestinal transplant. CDR3 amino acids: CASSKCQGQETQYF. DNA for the CDR3: TGTGCCAGCAGCAAATGTCAGGGGCAAGAGACCCAGTACTTC.